This T cell receptor beta chain was identified during a study of T cells in Graves' hyperthyroidism and ophthalmopathy. General study points: Onset of ophthalmopathy came a median 6.5 months after the model predicted it. Most clonotypes that expanded in the thyroid above 0.001 also showed up in blood.

The CDR3 contains 16 residues. CDR1 and CDR2 (germline): MGHDK, SYGVNS. The J segment lost 8 bases and the V segment lost 7 bases, leaving 14 bases of the junction unmatched. The source material, RNA transcripts, was used to amplify TCR beta CDR3 regions. The HTBI primer set drove a first-round RT-PCR of the TCR CDR3. Each CDR3 protein is one row after TCRdb ran MiXCR on the multiplex PCR reads. The sample lists tens of thousands of distinct CDR3 sequences, about 53% seen once, with approximately 30% in the top ten. Newly diagnosed patients aged 18 to 65 had hyperthyroidism of under 2 months' duration. This clonotype has more than one count but fewer than ten. Antigen specificity is unknown.

This clonotype was obtained from a man aged 18 to 35 with Graves' hyperthyroidism. The chain uses TRBV25-1 and TRBJ1-6, with 7 bases identical to TRBD1. Sequencing was done on a sample of peripheral blood or thyroid tissue (not recorded which). The CDR3 DNA reads as TGTGCCAGCACCCAATCCGGGGACAGTCAAGATTCACCCCTCCACTTT. It translates to CASTQSGDSQDSPLHF.